This T cell receptor beta chain was obtained from a study of blood T cell repertoires in COVID-19. Study as a whole: Acute and convalescent COVID-19 specimens originated in the United States, Italy and Spain. In each case, the material was cDNA or gDNA derived from T cells, B-cell-depleted T cells, or PBMCs.

TCRdb's table, derived via immunoSEQ multiplex PCR, lists solely in-frame clones and lacks some. The sample comprises 270,000 or so clones, approximately 84% of which are singletons, and approximately 6.6% rests with the top ten. Participants' reported clinical history set cohort assignment. No more than 2 weeks before study entry, exposed participants had met a case of COVID-19. The CDR3 covers 12 residues. Germline V CDR1 and CDR2: MNHEY, SVGAGI. The ends were cut back, 2 bases at V and 7 bases at J, with 8 bases in the middle. The gene calls are TRBV6-5 and TRBJ1-2; D perhaps matches TRBD1 (5 bases). Specimen: PBMCs or T cells enriched from blood (not recorded which). The clonotype was recovered from a woman aged 45-59 years who had been exposed to COVID-19. DNA of the CDR3: TGTGCCAGCAGTTACGTCCAGGGTGGCTACACCTTC. Protein product: CASSYVQGGYTF.